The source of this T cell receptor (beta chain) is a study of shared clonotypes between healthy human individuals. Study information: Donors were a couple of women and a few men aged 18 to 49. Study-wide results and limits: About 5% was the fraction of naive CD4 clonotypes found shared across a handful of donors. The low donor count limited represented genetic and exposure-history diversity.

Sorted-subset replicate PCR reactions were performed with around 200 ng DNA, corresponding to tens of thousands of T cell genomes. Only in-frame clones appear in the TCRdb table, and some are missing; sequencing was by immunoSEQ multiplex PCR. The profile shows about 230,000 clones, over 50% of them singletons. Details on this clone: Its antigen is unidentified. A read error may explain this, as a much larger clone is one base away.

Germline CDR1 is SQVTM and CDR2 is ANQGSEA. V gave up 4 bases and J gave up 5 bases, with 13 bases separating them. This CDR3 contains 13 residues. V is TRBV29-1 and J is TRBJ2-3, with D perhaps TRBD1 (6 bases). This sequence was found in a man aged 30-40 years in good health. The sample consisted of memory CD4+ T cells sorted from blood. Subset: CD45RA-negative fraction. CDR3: CSVGRGNKDTQYF. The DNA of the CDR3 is TGCAGCGTTGGAAGGGGGAATAAAGATACGCAGTATTTT.